This passage covers 30 T cell receptor beta chains from one sample sequenced in a study of control samples from healthy donors and cancer patients. Assay used: immunoSEQ multiplex PCR; TCRdb lists only in-frame clones, some missing. The sample lists approximately 100,000 clones, 90% seen once, with less than 4.5% in the top ten. The specimen sequenced was blood. The source of these receptors is a woman between 18 and 29 years old in good health.

The chain joins TRBV7-2 to TRBJ2-7; D perhaps matches TRBD2 (6 bases). The CDR3 has 14 amino acids. V lost 0 bases and J 6 bases, leaving 12 bases between the germline ends. Germline lookup yields CDR1 SGHTA and CDR2 FQGNSA. The CDR3 sequence: CASSLAGGAGEQYF. CDR3 coding DNA: TGTGCCAGCAGCTTAGCGGGGGGTGCGGGCGAGCAGTACTTC.

The CDR3 bases are TGTGCCAGCAGTGAAGCTGTAGGACAGGGTTATAGAGAGCCCCAGCATTTT. Residues: CASSEAVGQGYREPQHF. V usage is TRBV6-1 and J usage is TRBJ1-5; TRBD1 aligns across 8 bases. The CDR3 spans 17 residues. Trimming took 0 bases from V and 8 from J; bases not matched to a gene: 12. Germline V gene sequence: CDR1 MNHNS, CDR2 SASEGT.

V usage is TRBV6-5 and J usage is TRBJ2-2, with no clear D. CDR1 is MNHEY, CDR2 SVGAGI, per germline. V was pared by 7 bases and J by 0 bases, with 12 bases between. This CDR3 comprises 15 residues. The CDR3 coding sequence is TGTGCCAGCAAGTCGCCGGCTTCGAACACCGGGGAGCTGTTTTTT. This translates into CASKSPASNTGELFF.

The chain joins TRBV4-2 to TRBJ1-5; no definite D call. CDR3 size: 14 residues. V lost 3 bases and J lost 7, with 13 bases in between. Looked up from germline, CDR1 is LGHNA and CDR2 is YNFKEQ. As DNA, the CDR3 is TGTGCCAGCAGCCACCAAGGGCGGTCCCAGCCCCAGCATTTT. The encoded protein is CASSHQGRSQPQHF.

The rearrangement links TRBV24-1 to TRBJ2-3; a weak D match, TRBD1 (6 bases). Per the germline V gene, CDR1 is KGHDR and CDR2 is SFDVKD. V dropped 5 bases and J dropped 5 bases, with 13 bases sitting between them. The CDR3 contains 14 residues. The CDR3: CATSAAGAVDTQYF. The CDR3 DNA reads as TGTGCCACCAGTGCGGCAGGGGCGGTAGATACGCAGTATTTT.

The V and J genes are TRBV19 and TRBJ1-2; TRBD1 agrees at 8 bases. Germline V gene sequence: CDR1 LNHDA, CDR2 SQIVND (reference sequence). V shed 1 base, J shed 8 bases, and the junction held 6 bases outside the gene matches. CDR3 length: 14 amino acids. This CDR3 reads CASSIAGTGNGYTF. The CDR3 region has the DNA TGTGCCAGTAGTATAGCCGGGACAGGTAACGGCTACACCTTC.

The V gene is TRBV5-6, the J gene TRBJ2-2; D gene uncertain. The V end lost 7 bases, the J end lost 7 bases, and 8 bases lay between the germline ends. This CDR3 is 11 amino acids long. Germline assignment: CDR1 SGHDT and CDR2 YYEEEE. CDR3 DNA sequence: TGTGCCAGCGTAAGTGGCGGGGAGCTGTTTTTT. Protein product: CASVSGGELFF.

The chain uses TRBV19 and TRBJ1-3; tentative D call: TRBD1 (6 bases). Trimming cost V 5 bases and J 4 bases, with 15 bases left between them. CDR3 length equals 15 residues. Germline CDR1 and CDR2: LNHDA and SQIVND (reference sequence). CDR3 DNA: TGTGCCAGTAGTGGTGCAGGGGTGAACGGAAACACCATATATTTT. It is translated as CASSGAGVNGNTIYF.

The chain carries TRBV11-3 and TRBJ2-1, with D perhaps matching TRBD1 (5 bases). Trimming removed 2 bases from V and 4 bases from J, with 12 bases in between. This CDR3 comprises 15 residues. Germline lookup yields CDR1 SGHNT and CDR2 YENEEA. The CDR3 loop is CASSLRRAAYNEQFF. The DNA of the CDR3 is TGTGCCAGCAGCTTACGCAGGGCAGCATACAATGAGCAGTTCTTC.

The rearrangement joins TRBV7-2 to TRBJ1-2; possible D gene TRBD1, 6 bases. CDR3 length: 14 residues. Germline V gives CDR1 SGHTA, CDR2 FQGNSA. V was pared by 1 base and J by 4 bases, with 10 bases between. CDR3 protein: CASSLVGGSYGYTF. The DNA for the CDR3 is TGTGCCAGCAGCTTAGTAGGGGGTTCCTATGGCTACACCTTC. Supplemented by reference TRBV7-2 and TRBJ1-2, the full variable domain reads GAGVSQSPSNKVTEKGKDVELRCDPISGHTALYWYRQSLGQGLEFLIYFQGNSAPDKSGLPSDRFSAERTGGSVSTLTIQRTQQEDSAVYLCASSLVGGSYGYTFGSGTRLTVV.

With respect to this clone: This sample includes further DNA sequences coding for the same CDR3. This chain connects TRBV18 to TRBJ2-2; TRBD1 matches at 11 bases. This CDR3 spans 16 amino acids. Per germline, CDR1 KGHSH and CDR2 LQKENI. The ends lost 1 base at V and 2 bases at J; junction bases unmatched: 0. The chain's CDR3 is CASSPRTGGNTGELFF. CDR3 DNA sequence: TGTGCCAGCTCACCACGGACAGGGGGCAACACCGGGGAGCTGTTTTTT.

V is TRBV29-1 and J is TRBJ1-2, with TRBD1 matching 7 bases. Trimming at V came to 6 bases and at J to 5 bases, leaving 15 bases not matched to a gene. CDR1 is SQVTM, CDR2 ANQGSEA, per germline. The CDR3 contains 15 residues. This CDR3 reads CSVGIEGTGVYGYTF. CDR3 in DNA: TGCAGCGTGGGGATCGAAGGAACAGGGGTTTATGGCTACACCTTC. Using reference TRBV29-1 and TRBJ1-2 for the parts outside the CDR3, the full variable domain is SAVISQKPSRDICQRGTSLTIQCQVDSQVTMMFWYRQQPGQSLTLIATANQGSEATYESGFVIDKFPISRPNLTFSTLTVSNMSPEDSSIYLCSVGIEGTGVYGYTFGSGTRLTVV.

This clone has a single count. This rearrangement joins TRBV4-2 to TRBJ2-3; either TRBD1 or TRBD2 may supply D (6 bases each). Trimming removed 0 bases at V and 2 bases at J, with 18 bases between. The CDR3 loop spans 18 amino acids. Per the germline V gene, CDR1 is LGHNA and CDR2 is YNFKEQ. The CDR3 nucleotides are TGTGCCAGCAGCCAAGAGTTGGCCGGGGGCCTTTACACAGATACGCAGTATTTT. It translates to CASSQELAGGLYTDTQYF.

The chain employs TRBV5-1 and TRBJ2-1, with 7 bases identical to TRBD1. V gave up 2 bases and J gave up 4 bases; unmatched junction bases: 3. This CDR3 region has 14 residues. In germline, CDR1 is SGHRS, CDR2 YFSETQ. CDR3 sequence: CASSLGTAYNEQFF. The CDR3 DNA sequence: TGCGCCAGCAGCTTAGGGACAGCATACAATGAGCAGTTCTTC.

The chain links TRBV7-7 to TRBJ2-1, with 11 nucleotides matching TRBD2. V trimming: 2 bases; J trimming: 0 bases; junction bases outside the gene matches: 6. Germline values: CDR1 SSHAT, CDR2 FNYEAQ (reference sequence). The CDR3 has 18 residues. The CDR3 protein is CASSLRLAGSSSYNEQFF. The CDR3 coding sequence is TGTGCCAGCAGCTTAAGACTAGCGGGGTCGAGCTCCTACAATGAGCAGTTCTTC.

This chain joins TRBV7-9 and TRBJ1-1, with D uncertain. The CDR3 is 15 amino acids. Looked up from germline, CDR1 is SEHNR and CDR2 is FQNEAQ (reference sequence). V was shortened by 2 bases and J by 1 base, with 11 bases between the two germline ends. The CDR3 loop is CASSLNTAGNTEAFF. In DNA form, the CDR3 reads TGTGCCAGCAGCTTAAATACGGCCGGGAACACTGAAGCTTTCTTT.

V usage is TRBV3-1 (or the pseudogene TRBV3-2) and J usage is TRBJ1-1, with D perhaps TRBD1 (5 bases). The V end lost 5 bases, the J end lost 3 bases, and 13 bases lay between the germline ends. Germline V lookup: CDR1 LGHDT, CDR2 YNNKEL (reference sequence). CDR3 length: 14 residues. The CDR3 coding sequence is TGTGCCAGCAGCATCTCGGGAGGGGACACTGAAGCTTTCTTT. This codes for CASSISGGDTEAFF.

The chain is built from TRBV20-1 and TRBJ1-2, with no clear D. Germline V gene lookup returns CDR1 DFQATT and CDR2 SNEGSKA (reference sequence). The germline V and J ends were trimmed by 5 bases and 6 bases, with 10 bases remaining between them. The CDR3 totals 11 residues. CDR3 in DNA: TGCAGTGCTGAACGGACGGATGGCTACACCTTC. It specifies CSAERTDGYTF.

The chain carries TRBV9 and TRBJ1-4; perhaps TRBD1 as D (6 bases). This CDR3 is 15 amino acids long. The germline V gene has CDR1 SGDLS and CDR2 YYNGEE. Between the trimmed V and J ends, which lost 3 bases and 0 bases, there was a span of 9 bases. The CDR3 sequence: CASSERDTTNEKLFF. The CDR3 region has the DNA TGTGCCAGCAGCGAACGGGACACAACTAATGAAAAACTGTTTTTT.

V gene TRBV9 combines with J gene TRBJ1-3, with 8 positions matching TRBD1. The germline V gene has CDR1 SGDLS and CDR2 YYNGEE. The J segment lost 0 bases and the V segment lost 1 base, leaving 12 bases of the junction unmatched. The CDR3 is made up of 19 amino acids. This CDR3 is CASSVLGQEEYYSGNTIYF. DNA for the CDR3: TGTGCCAGCAGCGTATTGGGACAGGAGGAATATTACTCTGGAAACACCATATATTTT.

The chain recombines TRBV25-1 with TRBJ1-1; 7 bases are shared with TRBD1. Germline values: CDR1 MGHDK, CDR2 SYGVNS. The CDR3 runs 14 residues. With 2 bases clipped from V and 7 bases from J, the junction kept 7 bases outside the gene matches. The CDR3, as DNA: TGTGCCAGCAGTGAAACAGGGACAGTCGTTGAAGCTTTCTTT. Encoded protein: CASSETGTVVEAFF.

V is TRBV7-8 and J is TRBJ1-1; maybe TRBD1 (6 bases). V was clipped by 5 bases and J by 0 bases, with 13 bases between them. The CDR3 spans 15 residues. CDR1 SGHVS and CDR2 FQNEAQ come from the germline V gene. The CDR3 DNA reads TGTGCCAGCAGCCAAGTGGACAGCTTGAACACTGAAGCTTTCTTT. Translated, it gives CASSQVDSLNTEAFF.

The gene calls are TRBV12-5 and TRBJ2-1; 7 bases line up with TRBD2. Losses at the gene ends were 0 bases for V and 4 bases for J; bases not matched to a gene: 12. In germline, CDR1 is LGHNT, CDR2 FRNRAP. The CDR3 is 18 residues long. The CDR3 loop reads CASGLVLGRGDLYNEQFF. The DNA of the CDR3 is TGTGCTAGTGGTTTGGTACTGGGACGGGGGGACCTATACAATGAGCAGTTCTTC.

The CDR3 reads CASSLRAAKNIQYF. CDR3 DNA: TGTGCCAGCAGCTTGCGGGCAGCCAAAAACATTCAGTACTTC. The J gene is TRBJ2-4, the V gene TRBV5-6; D gene ambiguous. V was shortened by 1 base and J by 0 bases, with 5 bases between the two germline ends. The CDR3 totals 14 residues. Looked up from germline, CDR1 is SGHDT and CDR2 is YYEEEE.

The genes are TRBV5-4 and TRBJ1-1; D is undetermined. Germline V gene data show CDR1 as SGHNT and CDR2 as YYREEE (reference sequence). The CDR3 spans 15 residues. V lost 0 bases to trimming and J lost 0 bases, with 9 bases between them. For the CDR3, the DNA is TGTGCCAGCAGCTTGGAGACGGGCGTGAACACTGAAGCTTTCTTT. This translates into CASSLETGVNTEAFF.

The genes are TRBV3-1 (or the pseudogene TRBV3-2) and TRBJ1-2; a possible D gene is TRBD1 (6 bases). The CDR3 runs to 15 residues. The germline CDR1 and CDR2 sequences are LGHDT and YNNKEL (reference sequence). Trimming left V 4 bases short and J 5 bases short, with 17 bases between. The CDR3 loop reads CASSPYRGAGYGYTF. Here the CDR3 DNA reads TGTGCCAGCAGCCCCTATAGGGGGGCAGGATATGGCTACACCTTC.

The V call is TRBV5-1, the J call TRBJ2-3; D remains unclear. The germline V and J ends were trimmed by 2 bases and 5 bases, with 6 bases remaining between them. The germline CDR1 and CDR2 sequences are SGHRS and YFSETQ. This CDR3 region has 12 residues. The CDR3 sequence is CASSFIKDTQYF. Here the CDR3 DNA reads TGCGCCAGCAGCTTTATTAAAGATACGCAGTATTTT.

The chain has TRBV14 and TRBJ2-4; 7 nucleotides agree with TRBD1. The CDR3 extends over 15 amino acids. Unmatched junction bases numbered 5, after V lost 5 bases and J lost 1 base. CDR1 SGHDN and CDR2 FVKESK come from the germline V gene. CDR3 sequence reads: CASSLTGQAKNIQYF. Here the CDR3 DNA reads TGTGCCAGCAGCTTAACGGGACAGGCCAAAAACATTCAGTACTTC.

Details on this clone: Other DNA sequences in this specimen translate into the identical CDR3. The genes are TRBV6-5 and TRBJ2-2, with TRBD2 identical over 8 bases. J lost 7 bases, V lost 5 bases, and 6 bases had no gene match. The germline V gene encodes CDR1 MNHEY and CDR2 SVGAGI. This CDR3 has 14 residues. The CDR3 DNA is TGTGCCAGCAGTCCCGGGACTAGAGGCGGGGAGCTGTTTTTT. Protein: CASSPGTRGGELFF.

J is TRBJ1-2 and V is TRBV2, with D perhaps TRBD1 (5 bases). The CDR3 is made up of 11 amino acids. CDR1 and CDR2 (germline): SNHLY, FYNNEI. V was trimmed by 8 bases and J by 3 bases, leaving 7 bases between them. The CDR3 DNA is TGTGCCAGCGGAGGGGACTATGGCTACACCTTC. Protein: CASGGDYGYTF. Full variable domain (missing parts from reference TRBV2 and TRBJ1-2): EPEVTQTPSHQVTQMGQEVILRCVPISNHLYFYWYRQILGQKVEFLVSFYNNEISEKSEIFDDQFSVERPDGSNFTLKIRSTKLEDSAMYFCASGGDYGYTFGSGTRLTVV.